This T cell receptor beta chain stems from a study of blood T cell repertoires in COVID-19. Across the whole study: Specimens from acute and convalescent COVID-19 originated in the United States, Italy and Spain. T cells, B-cell-depleted T cells, or PBMCs supplied cDNA or gDNA.

The method was immunoSEQ multiplex PCR; TCRdb's version includes in-frame clones alone and lacks a portion of them. This sample has around 240,000 clones; about 89% occur once, and the top ten carry 1.2%. Participant ages covered about 18 to 89 years across 24 US areas. This CDR3 has 12 residues. V gave up 5 bases and J gave up 8 bases; unmatched junction bases: 1. Germline V gene lookup returns CDR1 MNHEY and CDR2 SVGAGI. The TCR sequence derives from a human donor in a cohort exposed to, infected with or recovered from COVID-19 (not recorded which). The donor label of this sample is uncertain. Sequencing was done on a sample of PBMCs or T cells enriched from blood (not recorded which). The chain recombines TRBV6-5 with TRBJ1-1; 11 bases fit TRBD1. The CDR3 region is CASSRTGGEAFF. DNA of the CDR3: TGTGCCAGCAGTCGGACAGGGGGCGAAGCTTTCTTT.